The 10 T cell receptor beta chains given below trace back to one sample, sequenced in a study of tumor-infiltrating lymphocytes in primary liver carcinoma. Reverse transcription of roughly 0.45 ug total RNA with a constant-region primer produced TCR beta cDNA. Slightly modified ARM-PCR with three nested multiplex PCR rounds yielded TCR beta libraries. The study ran its first two PCR rounds for around 9 cycles each, using TRBV1-TRBV30 forward primers and a C-beta reverse primer. In TCRdb, the multiplex PCR reads were re-called with MiXCR into one record per CDR3 protein. Here the sample spans roughly 55,000 distinct CDR3 sequences, 70% to 85% being singletons. Co-extraction of both nucleic acids (RNA and DNA) used about 20-33 mg of unsorted bulk tissue. Sequencing was performed on liver tumor tissue from sampling region 2. Subset indicated: tumor region T2, inferior pole. These receptors were collected from a man aged 40-50 years with primary liver carcinoma and hepatitis B virus infection.

Turning to this clonotype: The junction shows a germline mismatch at one end, possibly a read error. The chain is built from TRBV11-2 and TRBJ2-3; no definite D call. The CDR3 consists of 14 residues. Germline V lookup: CDR1 SGHAT, CDR2 FQNNGV. In DNA, the CDR3 is TGCGCCAGCAGCCCCCCGGGCCGGGCAGGTACGCAGTATTTT. Protein: CASSPPGRAGTQYF.

Notes on this clonotype: Since no conserved phenylalanine or tryptophan closes the CDR3, a read error is the likely cause. Because the CDR3's place on the DNA is in doubt, the DNA is left out and the CDR3 is given as listed by TCRdb. The chain employs TRBV5-4 and TRBJ2-5; the table's D call, TRBD1, was not checked against the DNA. Germline CDR1 is SGHNT and CDR2 is YYREEE (reference sequence). Termini included, the CDR3 measures 14 amino acids. This CDR3 reads CASSPAQVGETQYY.

Concerning this clonotype itself: At one boundary the junction diverges from the germline segment, which might be a read error. The chain combines TRBV6-6 with TRBJ2-3; the match to TRBD2 covers 7 bases. The CDR3 is made up of 17 amino acids. Germline V gives CDR1 MNHNY, CDR2 SVGAGI (reference sequence). The CDR3 nucleotides read TGTGCCAGCAGTTACTCGGGACTACCGGGAGCACCAGATACCCAGTATTTT. This sequence encodes CASSYSGLPGAPDTQYF.

This clonotype occurred a few times. The chain joins TRBV11-2 to TRBJ2-1; 8 nucleotides agree with TRBD2. The V gene's germline CDR1 is SGHAT and CDR2 FQNNGV. CDR3 length equals 14 residues. V shed 0 bases and J 15 bases; nucleotides not matched to a gene: 10. The CDR3 DNA is TGTGCCAGCAGCTTAGATACTGGCGGGAGGTCTCTGTTCTTC. Its protein is CASSLDTGGRSLFF.

This rearrangement joins TRBV10-2 to TRBJ2-3, with D perhaps TRBD1 or TRBD2 (5 bases each). The CDR3 totals 16 residues. Trimming shortened V by 3 bases and J by 3 bases, and 16 bases separated the two germline ends. Germline values: CDR1 WSHSY, CDR2 SAAADI. CDR3 nucleotides: TGCGCCAGCAGTGACGACTGGGGGTTTAGTACAGATACGCAGTATTTT. It encodes CASSDDWGFSTDTQYF.

Notes on this clonotype: The junction differs from germline at one of its ends, possibly a read error. The chain uses TRBV12-3 or TRBV12-4 and TRBJ1-1; a weak D match, TRBD1 (5 bases). The CDR3 sequence is 13 residues long. The CDR3 here is CANRIRINTGAFF. DNA for the CDR3: TGTGCCAACAGGATTCGAATTAACACTGGAGCTTTCTTT.

About this clonotype: This could be a read error, since a much larger clone is one nucleotide away. The V and J genes are TRBV14 and TRBJ2-3; D is perhaps TRBD1 (5 bases). The CDR3 contains 13 residues. Trimming took 7 bases from V and 8 from J, leaving 16 bases between them. CDR1 is SGHDN, CDR2 FVKESK, per germline. The CDR3 nucleotides are TGTGCCAGCAACCCGACAGAACAGACTACGCAGTATTTT. It codes for CASNPTEQTTQYF.

Details on this clonotype: The missing conserved phenylalanine or tryptophan at the end of this CDR3 makes a read error likely. Because the CDR3's place on the DNA is in doubt, the DNA is left out and the CDR3 is given as listed by TCRdb. The chain links TRBV29-1 to TRBJ2-2; TRBD2, the table's D call, was not compared with the DNA. The CDR3 is made up of 14 amino acids, end residues included. Germline lookup yields CDR1 SQVTM and CDR2 ANQGSEA. The CDR3 region is CSVTLAANTGELCL.

Details on this clonotype: The junction differs from germline at one of its ends, possibly a read error. The chain carries TRBV4-1 and TRBJ2-1; no firm D call. Looked up from germline, CDR1 is MGHRA and CDR2 is YSYEKL. The CDR3 runs to 15 residues. The CDR3 here is CASSPLGNDNYEQFF. The CDR3 DNA reads as TGCGCCAGCAGCCCGCTCGGTAACGACAACTATGAGCAATTCTTC.

This clonotype has just a few counts. This could be a read error, since a much larger clone is one nucleotide away. The chain couples TRBV28 to TRBJ2-7; maybe TRBD2 (6 bases). This CDR3 is built from 18 residues. Germline V gives CDR1 MDHEN, CDR2 SYDVKM. V was clipped by 3 bases and J by 0 bases, with 21 bases between them. Here the CDR3 DNA reads TGTGCCAGCAGTTTTTTGACTAACGGGAGTGTAACCTCCTACGAGCAGTACTTC. It translates to CASSFLTNGSVTSYEQYF.